The clone carrying this T cell receptor (beta chain) was observed many times. These data come from a study of molecular identifiers for immune sequencing clone quantification. The J segment lost 6 bases and the V segment lost 5 bases, leaving 10 bases of the junction unmatched. The CDR3 is made up of 15 amino acids. Germline CDR1 reads SQVTM; CDR2 reads ANQGSEA. TCRdb redid the calling of the PCR reads with MiXCR, one entry per CDR3 protein. The sample carries about 65,000 distinct CDR3 sequences, around a sixth recorded once. The chain carries TRBV29-1 and TRBJ2-2, with 9 nucleotides matching TRBD1. The TCR sequence derives from a human donor in good health. Some libraries in this study had Jurkat cell RNA spiked in. Sequences were obtained from naive CD8+ T cells from blood, with Jurkat cell RNA spiked in. Subset reported: FACS-sorted CD8+CD4-CCR7+CD45RA+ naive T cells. For the CDR3, the DNA is TGCAGCGTTAGAGCCGGGACAGGGTTTTCCGGGGAGCTGTTTTTT. Residues: CSVRAGTGFSGELFF.